This T cell receptor beta chain was identified during a study of blood T cell repertoires in COVID-19. At the level of the study: Samples of COVID-19 (acute and convalescent) were obtained from the United States, Italy and Spain. T cells, B-cell-depleted T cells, or PBMCs provided the cDNA or gDNA that served as material.

As handled by the study authors: Nucleated cell number was recorded as an estimate derived from reference gene primer amplification. TCRdb's table, derived via immunoSEQ multiplex PCR, lists solely in-frame clones and lacks some. For V, J and clone size, that table is used; D and trimming come from the DNA. This table holds about 88,000 clones, roughly 84% found once. Germline V CDR1 and CDR2: KGHDR, SFDVKD. This CDR3 contains 11 residues. V lost 7 bases, J lost 14 bases, and 14 bases lay in between. This clonotype originated in a woman in her 70s with acute or convalescent COVID-19. The specimen was peripheral blood. The chain carries TRBV24-1 and TRBJ2-1, with a possible D match to TRBD2 (5 bases). In DNA, the CDR3 is TGTGCCACCAGCTACGGGGTTCGGGAGTTCTTC. Translated: CATSYGVREFF.